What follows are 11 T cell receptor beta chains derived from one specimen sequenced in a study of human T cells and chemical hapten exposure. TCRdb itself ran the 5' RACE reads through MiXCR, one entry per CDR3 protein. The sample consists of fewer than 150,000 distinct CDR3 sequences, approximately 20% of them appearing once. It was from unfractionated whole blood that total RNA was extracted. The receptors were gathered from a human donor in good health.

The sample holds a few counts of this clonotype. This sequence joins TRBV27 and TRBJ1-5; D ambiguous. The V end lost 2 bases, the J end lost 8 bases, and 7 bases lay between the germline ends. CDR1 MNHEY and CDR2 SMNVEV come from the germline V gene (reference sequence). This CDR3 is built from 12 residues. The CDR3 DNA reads TGTGCCAGCAGTTTAACCGGGGAGCCCCAGCATTTT. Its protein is CASSLTGEPQHF.

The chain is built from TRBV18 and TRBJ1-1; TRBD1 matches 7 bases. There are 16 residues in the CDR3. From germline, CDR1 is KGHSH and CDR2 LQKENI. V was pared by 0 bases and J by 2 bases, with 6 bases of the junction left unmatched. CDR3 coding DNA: TGTGCCAGCTCACCACCCGACAGGGCAAGAAACACTGAAGCTTTCTTT. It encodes CASSPPDRARNTEAFF.

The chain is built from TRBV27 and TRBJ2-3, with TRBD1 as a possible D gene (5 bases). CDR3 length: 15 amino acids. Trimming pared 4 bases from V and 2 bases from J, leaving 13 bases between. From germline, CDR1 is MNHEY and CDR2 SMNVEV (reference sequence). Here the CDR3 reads CASSSRRVPTDTQYF. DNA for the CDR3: TGTGCCAGCAGTTCCCGCAGGGTACCCACAGATACGCAGTATTTT.

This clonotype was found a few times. In nucleotides, the CDR3 is TGTGCCAGCAGCCACTTAGGGACCGCGGCGGAGGAGACCCAGTACTTC. Amino acids: CASSHLGTAAEETQYF. The gene calls are TRBV12-3 or TRBV12-4 and TRBJ2-5; D possibly matches TRBD1 or TRBD2 (5 bases each). The CDR3 sequence is 16 residues long. Trimming shortened V by 6 bases and J by 5 bases, and 22 bases separated the two germline ends.

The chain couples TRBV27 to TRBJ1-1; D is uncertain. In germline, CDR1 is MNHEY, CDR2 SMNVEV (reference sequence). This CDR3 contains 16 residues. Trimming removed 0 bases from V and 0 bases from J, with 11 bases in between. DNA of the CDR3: TGTGCCAGCAGTTTATCTTTTACAGCAATGAACACTGAAGCTTTCTTT. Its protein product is CASSLSFTAMNTEAFF.

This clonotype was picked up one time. In DNA form, the CDR3 reads TGTGCCAGCAGTTACTCGCCTAGGCAGGGGCAGTATTTT. Translation gives CASSYSPRQGQYF. V and J are TRBV6-5 and TRBJ2-3; the D gene is possibly TRBD1 (5 bases). Germline lookup yields CDR1 MNHEY and CDR2 SVGAGI. CDR3 length: 13 amino acids. The ends were cut back, 0 bases at V and 11 bases at J, with 12 bases in the middle.

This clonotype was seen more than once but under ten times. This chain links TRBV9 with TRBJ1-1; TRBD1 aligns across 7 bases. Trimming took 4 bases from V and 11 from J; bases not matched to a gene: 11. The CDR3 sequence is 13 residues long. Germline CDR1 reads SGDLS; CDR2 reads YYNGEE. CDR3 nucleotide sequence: TGTGCCAGCAGCTCCACCTGGCAGGGGGTGGCTTTCTTT. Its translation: CASSSTWQGVAFF.

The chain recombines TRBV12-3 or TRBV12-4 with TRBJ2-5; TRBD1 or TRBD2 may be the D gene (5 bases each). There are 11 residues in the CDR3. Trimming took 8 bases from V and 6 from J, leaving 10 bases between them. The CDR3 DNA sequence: TGTGCCAGCGGGGGATCTCAGACCCAGTACTTC. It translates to CASGGSQTQYF.

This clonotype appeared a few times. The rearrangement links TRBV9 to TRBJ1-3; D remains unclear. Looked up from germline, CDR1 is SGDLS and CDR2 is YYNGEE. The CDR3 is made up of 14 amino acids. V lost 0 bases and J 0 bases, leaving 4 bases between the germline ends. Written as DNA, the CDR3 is TGTGCCAGCAGCGTAGCCCGCTCTGGAAACACCATATATTTT. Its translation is CASSVARSGNTIYF.

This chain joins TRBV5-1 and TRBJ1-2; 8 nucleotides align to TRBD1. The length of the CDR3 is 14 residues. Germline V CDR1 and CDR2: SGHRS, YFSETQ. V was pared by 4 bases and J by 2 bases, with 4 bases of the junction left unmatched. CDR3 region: CASSTRQGNYGYTF. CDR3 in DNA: TGCGCCAGCAGCACCCGACAGGGGAACTATGGCTACACCTTC.

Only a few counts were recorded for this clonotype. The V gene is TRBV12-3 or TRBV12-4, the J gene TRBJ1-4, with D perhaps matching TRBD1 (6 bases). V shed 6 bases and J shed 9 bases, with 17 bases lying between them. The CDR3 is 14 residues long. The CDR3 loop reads CASREGHMIQKLFF. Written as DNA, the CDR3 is TGTGCCAGCAGGGAGGGACACATGATTCAAAAACTGTTTTTT.